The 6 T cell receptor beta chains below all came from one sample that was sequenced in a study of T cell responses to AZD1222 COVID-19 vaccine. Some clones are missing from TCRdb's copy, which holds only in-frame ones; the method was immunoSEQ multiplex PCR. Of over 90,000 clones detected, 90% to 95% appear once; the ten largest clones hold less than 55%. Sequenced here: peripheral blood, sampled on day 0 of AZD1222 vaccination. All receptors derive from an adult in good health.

CDR3 coding DNA: TGTGCCAGCAGTTACCGGTTTACAGGGGATGAGCAGTTCTTC. The encoded protein is CASSYRFTGDEQFF. V gene TRBV6-2 or TRBV6-3 combines with J gene TRBJ2-1; 7 positions match TRBD1. Germline CDR1 MNHEY, CDR2 SVGEGT. This CDR3 contains 14 residues. The J segment lost 8 bases and the V segment lost 2 bases, leaving 6 bases of the junction unmatched.

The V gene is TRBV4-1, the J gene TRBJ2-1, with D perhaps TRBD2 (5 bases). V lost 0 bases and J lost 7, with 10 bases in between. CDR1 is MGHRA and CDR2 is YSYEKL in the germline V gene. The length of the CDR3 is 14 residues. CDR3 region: CASSQDIRGNEQFF. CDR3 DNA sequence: TGCGCCAGCAGCCAAGATATACGCGGGAATGAGCAGTTCTTC.

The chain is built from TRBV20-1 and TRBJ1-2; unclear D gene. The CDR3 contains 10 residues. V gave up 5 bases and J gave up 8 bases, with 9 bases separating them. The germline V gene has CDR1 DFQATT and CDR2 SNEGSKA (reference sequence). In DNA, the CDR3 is TGCAGTGCTTCAAGGGTCGGCTACACCTTC. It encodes CSASRVGYTF.

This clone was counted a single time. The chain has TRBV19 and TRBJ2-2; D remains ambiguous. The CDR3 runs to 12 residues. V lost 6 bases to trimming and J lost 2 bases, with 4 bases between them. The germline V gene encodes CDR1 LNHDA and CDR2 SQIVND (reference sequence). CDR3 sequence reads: CASRYNTGELFF. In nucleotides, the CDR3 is TGTGCCAGTAGATACAACACCGGGGAGCTGTTTTTT.

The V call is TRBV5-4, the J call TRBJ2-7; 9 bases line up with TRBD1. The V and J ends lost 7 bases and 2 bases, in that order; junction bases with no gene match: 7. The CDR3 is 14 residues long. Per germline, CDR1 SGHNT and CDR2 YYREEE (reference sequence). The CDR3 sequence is CASGTGGRAYEQYF. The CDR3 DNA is TGTGCCAGCGGTACAGGGGGCAGGGCCTACGAGCAGTACTTC.

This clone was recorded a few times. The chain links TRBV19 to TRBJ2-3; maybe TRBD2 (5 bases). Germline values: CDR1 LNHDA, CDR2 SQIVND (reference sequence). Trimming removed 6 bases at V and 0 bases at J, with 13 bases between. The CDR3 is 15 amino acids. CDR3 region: CASSHTAVSTDTQYF. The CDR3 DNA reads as TGTGCCAGTAGCCACACAGCGGTCAGCACAGATACGCAGTATTTT.